The 13 T cell receptor beta chains listed next were all sequenced from one sample in a study of cytomegalovirus exposure and HLA in healthy donors. The primer mix had 60 Vbeta and 13 Jbeta primers. Sequencing used immunoSEQ multiplex PCR; TCRdb keeps in-frame clones, though not all of them. The sample yields roughly 140,000 clones, over 60% seen once. Input material: PBMCs. The receptor source for this set is a man in his forties in good health and CMV-seronegative.

Remarks on this clone: At one end, the junction sequence differs from germline, possibly due to a read error. V and J are TRBV30 and TRBJ2-7; the match to TRBD1 covers 12 bases. Germline V CDR1 and CDR2: GTSNPN, SVGIG (reference sequence). The CDR3 sequence is 13 residues long. CDR3 bases: TGTGCCAGAACTGAAGGGACAGGGGGCGCCTTATATTTT. Amino acids: CARTEGTGGALYF.

This chain joins TRBV6-4 and TRBJ2-1, with 11 positions matching TRBD2. Unmatched junction bases numbered 7, after V lost 6 bases and J lost 6 bases. Per germline, CDR1 MRHNA and CDR2 SNTAGT. This CDR3 is 15 amino acids long. CDR3 sequence reads: CASSLLAGEGNEQFF. The CDR3 DNA sequence: TGTGCCAGCAGCCTACTAGCGGGGGAGGGCAATGAGCAGTTCTTC.

This chain joins TRBV6-1 and TRBJ1-2; D possibly corresponds to TRBD1 (5 bases). Per the germline V gene, CDR1 is MNHNS and CDR2 is SASEGT. The CDR3 contains 15 residues. V was cut by 1 base and J by 4 bases, with 13 bases left in between. The CDR3 spells CASSEGPGSRYGYTF. In DNA form, the CDR3 reads TGTGCCAGCAGTGAAGGCCCAGGGTCTCGCTATGGCTACACCTTC.

V usage is TRBV5-1 and J usage is TRBJ2-1, with D maybe TRBD2 (6 bases). Germline V CDR1 and CDR2: SGHRS, YFSETQ. Trimming took off 4 bases at V and 9 bases at J, with 14 bases between the two ends. CDR3 length equals 13 residues. CDR3 protein: CASSGGTPAEQFF. The CDR3 DNA reads TGCGCCAGCAGCGGCGGGACTCCCGCTGAGCAGTTCTTC.

This clone was picked up a small number of times. The chain is built from TRBV10-3 and TRBJ1-1, with TRBD1 matching 7 bases. Germline CDR1 is ENHRY and CDR2 is SYGVKD. V lost 4 bases to trimming and J lost 3 bases; unmatched junction nucleotides: 2. This CDR3 is built from 13 residues. CDR3 amino acids: CAISGDRDTEAFF. Here the CDR3 DNA reads TGTGCCATCAGTGGAGACAGGGACACTGAAGCTTTCTTT.

The chain uses TRBV9 and TRBJ1-2; D is perhaps TRBD1 (5 bases). Deletions cut 4 bases from V and 6 bases from J, with 19 bases between. This CDR3 has 15 residues. Germline V gives CDR1 SGDLS, CDR2 YYNGEE. The CDR3 sequence is CASSPRPIQGNGYTF. DNA for the CDR3: TGTGCCAGCAGCCCACGACCGATCCAGGGTAATGGCTACACCTTC.

This rearrangement joins TRBV30 to TRBJ2-5; a weak D match, TRBD2 (6 bases). The end of the DNA fits TRBJ2-7 better, so the J call may be wrong. The CDR3 extends over 14 amino acids. Germline CDR1 and CDR2: GTSNPN and SVGIG (reference sequence). The CDR3 loop reads CAWSMGGDNYEQYF. The DNA for the CDR3 is TGTGCCTGGAGTATGGGGGGAGACAACTACGAGCAGTACTTC.

V gene TRBV9 combines with J gene TRBJ2-3, with TRBD2 as a possible D gene (5 bases). This CDR3 comprises 15 residues. V lost 0 bases and J lost 2, with 10 bases in between. Germline loops: CDR1 SGDLS, CDR2 YYNGEE. CDR3 sequence: CASSVGERYTDTQYF. In DNA form, the CDR3 reads TGTGCCAGCAGCGTAGGGGAGCGGTACACAGATACGCAGTATTTT. Variable domain in full (rest from reference TRBV9 and TRBJ2-3): DSGVTQTPKHLITATGQRVTLRCSPRSGDLSVYWYQQSLDQGLQFLIQYYNGEERAKGNILERFSAQQFPDLHSELNLSSLELGDSALYFCASSVGERYTDTQYFGPGTRLTVL.

The V gene is TRBV7-9, the J gene TRBJ2-2; TRBD1 aligns across 9 bases. The CDR3 is made up of 15 amino acids. The germline CDR1 and CDR2 sequences are SEHNR and FQNEAQ (reference sequence). J lost 3 bases, V lost 6 bases, and 5 bases had no gene match. Here the CDR3 reads CASRSTGGHTGELFF. CDR3 in DNA: TGTGCCAGCAGATCGACAGGGGGTCACACCGGGGAGCTGTTTTTT.

V is TRBV10-3 and J is TRBJ2-5; TRBD2 matches 8 bases. Germline V gene data show CDR1 as ENHRY and CDR2 as SYGVKD. The CDR3 contains 14 residues. J lost 5 bases, V lost 6 bases, and 8 bases had no gene match. CDR3: CAIRPDSGEETQYF. CDR3 coding DNA: TGTGCCATCAGACCGGATAGCGGGGAGGAGACCCAGTACTTC.

Turning to this clone: A read error may produce the germline difference seen at one junction end. This chain links TRBV28 with TRBJ1-5; TRBD1 matches 8 bases. CDR3 length: 15 amino acids. Germline CDR1 and CDR2: MDHEN and SYDVKM. The CDR3 nucleotides read TGTGCCAGCACTTTAAACAGGGGGGAGGGGCAGCCCCAGCATTTT. Translation gives CASTLNRGEGQPQHF.

This sequence joins TRBV7-9 and TRBJ2-6, with TRBD1 matching 8 bases. The trim removed 4 bases at V and 0 bases at J, leaving 11 bases unmatched. CDR1 and CDR2 (germline): SEHNR, FQNEAQ (reference sequence). This CDR3 has 19 amino acids. The CDR3 region is CASSWTGQGLDSGANVLTF. The CDR3, as DNA: TGTGCCAGCAGCTGGACTGGACAGGGCTTGGACTCTGGGGCCAACGTCCTGACTTTC.

V is TRBV5-1 and J is TRBJ2-5; D not resolved. From germline, CDR1 is SGHRS and CDR2 YFSETQ. Deletions cut 4 bases from V and 4 bases from J, with 8 bases between. The CDR3 has 12 amino acids. The DNA for the CDR3 is TGCGCCAGCAGCGCACGGTTAGAGACCCAGTACTTC. This sequence encodes CASSARLETQYF. Full variable domain (remainder filled in from reference TRBV5-1 and TRBJ2-5): KAGVTQTPRYLIKTRGQQVTLSCSPISGHRSVSWYQQTPGQGLQFLFEYFSETQRNKGNFPGRFSGRQFSNSRSEMNVSTLELGDSALYLCASSARLETQYFGPGTRLLVL.